These 27 T cell receptor beta chains were all obtained from the same sample, sequenced in a study of blood T cell repertoires in COVID-19 (dated by TCRdb to about 2020). Libraries came from the immunoSEQ multiplex PCR assay. Imported from immuneACCESS, the table was reduced by TCRdb to in-frame sequences with V and J called. These copies leave out some clones; in studies compared against another copy, an unresolved V gene accounts for under half, and the cause of the remainder is not known. In this sample the table shows approximately 46,000 clones, 86% of which occur a single time. Jointly, the top ten make up 15% to 20% of the sample. Sequences were obtained from peripheral blood. The receptors were sampled from a man aged 55 to 70 with active or convalescent COVID-19.

J is TRBJ1-5 and V is TRBV7-8; a weak D match, TRBD1 (5 bases). CDR3 length equals 13 residues. Germline V CDR1 and CDR2: SGHVS, FQNEAQ. Trimming stripped 1 base from V and 6 bases from J, with 7 bases between. CDR3 bases: TGTGCCAGCAGCTTAGGCGGGGGTCAGCCCCAGCATTTT. Its translation is CASSLGGGQPQHF.

The sample holds one count of this clone. CDR3 sequence: CASSPGQGATGNTIYF. The CDR3 bases are TGTGCCAGCTCACCAGGACAGGGGGCTACTGGAAACACCATATATTTT. J is TRBJ1-3 and V is TRBV18; TRBD1 matches at 11 bases. Germline V gives CDR1 KGHSH, CDR2 LQKENI. V was pared by 2 bases and J by 2 bases, with 2 bases of the junction left unmatched. There are 16 residues in the CDR3.

The V and J genes are TRBV7-2 and TRBJ2-1; 10 nucleotides agree with TRBD2. The germline gives CDR1 SGHTA, CDR2 FQGNSA. The CDR3 has 15 residues. Germline trimming cut 5 bases from V and 3 bases from J; bases unmatched to any gene: 4. The CDR3 coding sequence is TGTGCCAGCAGCCCCTCTAGCGGGGGCTACAATGAGCAGTTCTTC. Its translation: CASSPSSGGYNEQFF.

The V gene is TRBV18, the J gene TRBJ2-7; 8 nucleotides agree with TRBD1. Germline V CDR1 and CDR2: KGHSH, LQKENI. This CDR3 contains 16 residues. V shed 3 bases and J 4 bases; nucleotides not matched to a gene: 11. CDR3 sequence (DNA): TGTGCCAGCTCACCTTTTTCGGGACAGGCATCTTACGAGCAGTACTTC. The encoded protein is CASSPFSGQASYEQYF.

The chain links TRBV6-4 to TRBJ1-3; 7 bases map to TRBD1. CDR1 MRHNA and CDR2 SNTAGT come from the germline V gene. V lost 6 bases, J lost 4 bases, and 9 bases stayed unmatched. The CDR3 consists of 15 residues. The CDR3 bases are TGTGCCAGCAGCAAGGGGGCCACCCGGGGAAACACCATATATTTT. This sequence encodes CASSKGATRGNTIYF.

The gene calls are TRBV6-1 and TRBJ2-3; 10 bases align to TRBD2. CDR1 MNHNS and CDR2 SASEGT come from the germline V gene. Trimming at V came to 3 bases and at J to 2 bases, leaving 2 bases not matched to a gene. CDR3 size: 15 residues. CDR3 in DNA: TGTGCCAGCAGTGATCTAGCGGGAGTCACAGATACGCAGTATTTT. Amino acids: CASSDLAGVTDTQYF.

This chain joins TRBV2 and TRBJ2-7, with TRBD1 as a possible D gene (6 bases). The CDR3 sequence is 14 residues long. Looked up from germline, CDR1 is SNHLY and CDR2 is FYNNEI. V was cut by 4 bases and J by 2 bases, with 12 bases left in between. The CDR3 loop reads CASSVTGQAYEQYF. The DNA of the CDR3 is TGTGCCAGCAGTGTGACAGGACAAGCCTACGAGCAGTACTTC.

The J gene is TRBJ1-2, the V gene TRBV28; TRBD1 matches 7 bases. Losses at the gene ends were 6 bases for V and 3 bases for J; bases not matched to a gene: 7. Germline CDR1 reads MDHEN; CDR2 reads SYDVKM. The CDR3 is made up of 14 amino acids. Here the CDR3 DNA reads TGTGCCAGCAGACCTACAGGGGCTTACTATGGCTACACCTTC. Residues: CASRPTGAYYGYTF.

The rearrangement links TRBV7-9 to TRBJ1-1; no definite D call. Trimming removed 1 base at V and 11 bases at J, with 11 bases between. Germline V gives CDR1 SEHNR, CDR2 FQNEAQ (reference sequence). This CDR3 is built from 12 residues. CDR3 protein: CASSLESRRAFF. The CDR3 DNA sequence: TGTGCCAGCAGCTTAGAATCGAGGCGGGCTTTCTTT. Combining the CDR3 with reference TRBV7-9 and TRBJ1-1 gives the whole variable domain DTGVSQNPRHKITKRGQNVTFRCDPISEHNRLYWYRQTLGQGPEFLTYFQNEAQLEKSRLLSDRFSAERPKGSFSTLEIQRTEQGDSAMYLCASSLESRRAFFGQGTRLTVV.

J is TRBJ2-7 and V is TRBV19; 8 bases map to TRBD2. Germline V gene data show CDR1 as LNHDA and CDR2 as SQIVND (reference sequence). The CDR3 sequence is 14 residues long. V lost 3 bases, J lost 6 bases, and 7 bases stayed unmatched. Written as DNA, the CDR3 is TGTGCCAGTAGTATGGTCGACGGGGGGGCCGAGCAGTACTTC. Translated, it gives CASSMVDGGAEQYF.

The chain joins TRBV7-3 to TRBJ2-1, with no clear D. The CDR3 sequence is 15 residues long. Germline CDR1 and CDR2: SGHTA and FQGTGA. V was trimmed by 3 bases and J by 0 bases, leaving 9 bases between them. This chain's CDR3 is CASSLRRSSYNEQFF. CDR3 bases: TGTGCCAGCAGCTTGAGACGGAGCTCCTACAATGAGCAGTTCTTC.

For the CDR3, the DNA is TGTGCCAGCAGCTCCCGGACAGAAGGAAACTATGGCTACACCTTC. Its translation: CASSSRTEGNYGYTF. The gene calls are TRBV5-4 and TRBJ1-2; perhaps TRBD1 as D (6 bases). The CDR3 runs to 15 residues. Trimming cost V 3 bases and J 2 bases, with 14 bases left between them. Germline loops: CDR1 SGHNT, CDR2 YYREEE (reference sequence).

The chain links TRBV9 to TRBJ2-2; 8 positions agree with TRBD1. The CDR3 totals 13 residues. V lost 5 bases and J lost 7; bases outside the gene matches: 4. The germline V gene has CDR1 SGDLS and CDR2 YYNGEE. In DNA form, the CDR3 reads TGTGCCAGCAGAGGACAGGGTGTCGGGGAGCTGTTTTTT. This codes for CASRGQGVGELFF. The full variable domain, rest sourced from reference TRBV9 and TRBJ2-2, is DSGVTQTPKHLITATGQRVTLRCSPRSGDLSVYWYQQSLDQGLQFLIQYYNGEERAKGNILERFSAQQFPDLHSELNLSSLELGDSALYFCASRGQGVGELFFGEGSRLTVL.

This clone was observed a single time. The chain links TRBV3-1 (or the pseudogene TRBV3-2) to TRBJ2-6, with unresolved D. The CDR3 runs 15 residues. Germline V lookup: CDR1 LGHDT, CDR2 YNNKEL (reference sequence). Trimming took 1 base from V and 3 from J, leaving 7 bases between them. This CDR3 is CASSQALGGANVLTF. The CDR3 bases are TGTGCCAGCAGCCAAGCCCTCGGTGGGGCCAACGTCCTGACTTTC.

V is TRBV28 and J is TRBJ1-3, with 8 bases identical to TRBD1. CDR3 length equals 15 residues. The V gene's germline CDR1 is MDHEN and CDR2 SYDVKM. V shed 3 bases and J 4 bases; nucleotides not matched to a gene: 5. CDR3 DNA: TGTGCCAGCAGTTTTCAGGGGGCCGCAGGAAACACCATATATTTT. It yields the protein CASSFQGAAGNTIYF.

The chain joins TRBV3-1 (or the pseudogene TRBV3-2) to TRBJ2-7; the match to TRBD1 covers 11 bases. J gave up 0 bases and V 4 bases, and 8 bases lay outside the gene matches. This CDR3 has 17 residues. Per germline, CDR1 LGHDT and CDR2 YNNKEL (reference sequence). In DNA, the CDR3 is TGTGCCAGCAGCCCAGCCGCCGGGACAGGGGGCTCCTACGAGCAGTACTTC. Translation gives CASSPAAGTGGSYEQYF.

This rearrangement joins TRBV28 to TRBJ1-1; maybe TRBD1 (5 bases). The CDR3 spans 14 residues. The ends were cut back, 4 bases at V and 5 bases at J, with 14 bases in the middle. Germline CDR1 MDHEN, CDR2 SYDVKM. The CDR3 sequence: CASSSGTGETEAFF. The CDR3, as DNA: TGTGCCAGCAGTTCGGGGACGGGGGAGACTGAAGCTTTCTTT.

The CDR3 region is CASRSGTSGNQETQYF. CDR3 DNA: TGTGCCAGCAGGTCCGGGACTAGCGGTAACCAAGAGACCCAGTACTTC. This rearrangement joins TRBV2 to TRBJ2-5; 11 positions match TRBD2. CDR3 size: 16 residues. The junction had 6 bases not matched to a gene; V was cut back by 6 bases and J by 0 bases. CDR1 is SNHLY, CDR2 FYNNEI, per germline.

There are a few counts of this clone. The genes are TRBV30 and TRBJ1-6; TRBD1 is a possible D gene (6 bases). The V end was cut by 5 bases, the J end by 3 bases, with 11 bases between. This CDR3 spans 14 amino acids. The V gene's germline CDR1 is GTSNPN and CDR2 SVGIG (reference sequence). The DNA for the CDR3 is TGTGCCTGGGGACGGGACATCTATAATTCACCCCTCCACTTT. Encoded protein: CAWGRDIYNSPLHF.

The chain carries TRBV19 and TRBJ1-5; TRBD1 matches at 7 bases. The CDR3 consists of 14 residues. Germline values: CDR1 LNHDA, CDR2 SQIVND (reference sequence). V shed 7 bases, J shed 7 bases, and the junction held 10 bases outside the gene matches. The CDR3 bases are TGTGCCAGTAACAGACAGGGAGGTCGCCAGCCCCAGCATTTT. Translation gives CASNRQGGRQPQHF. The full variable domain, in which reference TRBV19 and TRBJ1-5 provide the parts outside the CDR3, is DGGITQSPKYLFRKEGQNVTLSCEQNLNHDAMYWYRQDPGQGLRLIYYSQIVNDFQKGDIAEGYSVSREKKESFPLTVTSAQKNPTAFYLCASNRQGGRQPQHFGDGTRLSIL.

This clone was picked up a small number of times. The CDR3, as DNA: TGCGCCAGCAGCTCTTCTATACAGGGGGCGGGAGAAAAACTGTTTTTT. Translation gives CASSSSIQGAGEKLFF. The J gene is TRBJ1-4, the V gene TRBV5-1, with 9 bases lining up with TRBD1. V was clipped by 3 bases and J by 8 bases; unmatched bases: 11. Germline V CDR1 and CDR2: SGHRS, YFSETQ. The CDR3 extends over 16 amino acids.

The chain recombines TRBV7-8 with TRBJ1-2; TRBD1 matches at 9 bases. V was clipped by 1 base and J by 2 bases; unmatched bases: 11. This CDR3 contains 18 residues. CDR1 and CDR2 from the germline V gene are SGHVS and FQNEAQ. The CDR3 sequence: CASSLGPGQGLKNYGYTF. Here the CDR3 DNA reads TGTGCCAGCAGCTTAGGACCGGGACAGGGACTTAAAAACTATGGCTACACCTTC.

The genes are TRBV11-2 and TRBJ2-5; 12 bases map to TRBD2. The junction had 7 bases not matched to a gene; V was cut back by 4 bases and J by 4 bases. This CDR3 spans 16 amino acids. Germline loops: CDR1 SGHAT, CDR2 FQNNGV. The CDR3 DNA reads as TGTGCCAGCAGCTCGCAGACTAGCGGGGGTGGAGAGACCCAGTACTTC. Its translation: CASSSQTSGGGETQYF.

This clone has just a few counts. The chain couples TRBV5-1 to TRBJ2-5; D call uncertain. The germline V and J ends were trimmed by 6 bases and 3 bases, with 12 bases remaining between them. This CDR3 has 13 amino acids. Germline CDR1 is SGHRS and CDR2 is YFSETQ. CDR3 residues: CASNSSPKETQYF. In DNA form, the CDR3 reads TGCGCCAGCAATAGTAGCCCCAAAGAGACCCAGTACTTC.

The chain has TRBV30 and TRBJ2-7; 8 bases align to TRBD1. The germline V gene has CDR1 GTSNPN and CDR2 SVGIG (reference sequence). The CDR3 extends over 17 amino acids. J lost 6 bases, V lost 2 bases, and 18 bases had no gene match. The CDR3 DNA is TGTGCCTGGAGTCCAAGGGGGACAGGTACTTTTTACCGCGAGCAGTACTTC. Translated: CAWSPRGTGTFYREQYF.

As DNA, the CDR3 is TGTGCCAGACAACAGGAGCAGAACACCGGGGAGCTGTTTTTT. This sequence encodes CARQQEQNTGELFF. The chain couples TRBV30 to TRBJ2-2; D possibly corresponds to TRBD1 (5 bases). The ends were cut back, 8 bases at V and 1 base at J, with 14 bases in the middle. Germline assignment: CDR1 GTSNPN and CDR2 SVGIG (reference sequence). This CDR3 contains 14 residues.

The chain uses TRBV9 and TRBJ1-2; the D is unclear. V lost 3 bases and J lost 6, with 15 bases in between. The germline CDR1 and CDR2 sequences are SGDLS and YYNGEE. The CDR3 contains 14 residues. The CDR3 sequence: CASSGGGDADGYTF. CDR3 in DNA: TGTGCCAGCAGCGGCGGAGGTGATGCTGATGGCTACACCTTC.